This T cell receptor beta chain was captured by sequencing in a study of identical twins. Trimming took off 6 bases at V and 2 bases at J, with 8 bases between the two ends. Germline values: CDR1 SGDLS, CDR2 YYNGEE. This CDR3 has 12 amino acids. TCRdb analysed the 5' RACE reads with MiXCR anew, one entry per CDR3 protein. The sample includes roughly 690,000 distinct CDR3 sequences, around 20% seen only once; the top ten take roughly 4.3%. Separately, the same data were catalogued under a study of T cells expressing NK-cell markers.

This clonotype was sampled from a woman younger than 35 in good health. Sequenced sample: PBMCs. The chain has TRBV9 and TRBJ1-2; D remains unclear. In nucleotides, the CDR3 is TGTGCCAGCAACAGACAAAACTATGGCTACACCTTC. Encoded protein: CASNRQNYGYTF.